This T cell receptor (beta chain) was profiled in a study of blood T cell repertoires in COVID-19. CDR3 length: 13 amino acids. The ends were cut back, 6 bases at V and 0 bases at J, with 6 bases in the middle. Clones were sequenced by immunoSEQ multiplex PCR, and TCRdb holds only the in-frame ones, with some missing. The table has about 120,000 clones, around three quarters seen once. The chain uses TRBV12-3 or TRBV12-4 and TRBJ1-5, with D unclear. This clonotype was obtained from a man between 65 and 85 years old with acute or convalescent COVID-19. Sequenced material: peripheral blood. The CDR3 is CASSRYSNQPQHF. The DNA for the CDR3 is TGTGCCAGCAGCCGGTATAGCAATCAGCCCCAGCATTTT.